The rows below give T cell receptor beta chains drawn from one sample of a study of metastatic and nonmetastatic thyroid tumors. Using MiXCR, TCRdb reanalyzed the PCR reads. In the table there are 15,000 or so clones, roughly 14% of which are singletons. Sequencing was done on a sample of blood. Receptor source: a female donor with papillary thyroid cancer or a benign thyroid nodule (not recorded which). Some clones in this sample may be carry-over from other donors' samples. CDR3s include the opening cysteine and the closing phenylalanine or tryptophan. A D gene is named only where the DNA matches it firmly. Not all rows give a size; the values are once, few, many and, for expanded clones, a class.

TRBJ2-5,TRBV5-6,-,many,TGTGCCAGCAGCTTGGCCGTAGTTGGGGAGACCCAGTACTTC,CASSLAVVGETQYF
TRBJ1-1,TRBV28,-,many,TGTGCCAGCAGTCATACCACCTTCGAACTGAACACTGAAGCTTTCTTT,CASSHTTFELNTEAFF
TRBJ1-6,TRBV2,TRBD1,many,TGTGCCAGCAGGGGACAGGGGAATAATTCACCCCTCCACTTT,CASRGQGNNSPLHF
TRBJ2-7,TRBV6-1,-,-,TGTGCCAGCAGCATTGACAGGGACTTATACGGTCATTACTTC,CASSIDRDLYGHYF
TRBJ1-1,TRBV5-1,-,many,TGCGCCAGCAGTCTGGGGCCTATGAACACTGAAGCTTTCTTT,CASSLGPMNTEAFF
TRBJ2-1,TRBV12-5,TRBD2,many,TGTGCTAGTGGTTTGTTCTCCGAGCTTAGCGGGGGGTCCCCCTTCTTC,CASGLFSELSGGSPFF
TRBJ1-3,TRBV6-1,-,-,TGTGCCAGCAAGCCTAGCTCTGGAAACACCATATATTTT,CASKPSSGNTIYF
TRBJ1-3,TRBV11-2,-,many,TGTGCCAGCAGCTCCCGACGGGAGAGCTCTGGAAACACCATATATTTT,CASSSRRESSGNTIYF
TRBJ2-7,TRBV19,-,many,TGTGCCAGTAGTATAGACAGCGGCAACGGTCTCGAGCAGTACTTC,CASSIDSGNGLEQYF
TRBJ2-3,TRBV15,-,medium-sized,TGTGCCACCAGCAGAGAATGGGGTGGCACAGATACGCAGTATTTT,CATSREWGGTDTQYF
TRBJ1-2,TRBV20-1,TRBD1,many,TGCAGTGCTAGTTTAGGGGGCGGAGGCTACACCTTC,CSASLGGGGYTF
TRBJ2-7,TRBV6-2/TRBV6-3,-,-,TGTGCCAGCACGTACAGGGCCACTCCGTACTTC,CASTYRATPYF
TRBJ2-7,TRBV27,TRBD2,medium-sized,TGTGCCAGCAGGGGGCCGGGACTAGCTCTCCACGAGCAGTACTTC,CASRGPGLALHEQYF
TRBJ2-6,TRBV28,-,-,TGTGCCAGCAGTTTTCCCACCACTGGGGCCAACGTCCTGACTTTC,CASSFPTTGANVLTF
TRBJ1-1,TRBV30,-,many,TGTGCCTGGGGGTCCAAACAGAGGAACACTGAAGCTTTCTTT,CAWGSKQRNTEAFF
TRBJ2-7,TRBV5-4,TRBD1,many,TGTGCCAGCAGCCAGGGACAGGGGGGTCCCTACGAGCAGTACTTC,CASSQGQGGPYEQYF
TRBJ2-2,TRBV6-1,TRBD1,-,TGTGCCAGCATCCGGGACAGGCACACCTGGGAGCTGTTTTTT,CASIRDRHTWELFF
TRBJ2-3,TRBV10-3,TRBD2,medium-sized,TGTGCCATCAGTGAGTCCACTAGCGGGGGGACGCAGTATTTT,CAISESTSGGTQYF
TRBJ2-2,TRBV28,-,-,TGTGCCAGCAGTTTCGCAGGCAGTATGAAGACCGGGGAGCTGTTTTTT,CASSFAGSMKTGELFF
TRBJ1-1,TRBV5-4,-,-,TGTGCCAGCAGCTTGGACGGGGGGGAAGCTTTCTTT,CASSLDGGEAFF
TRBJ2-3,TRBV10-1,-,-,TGCGCCAGCAGTGCCGCTTCTAGCACAGATACGCAGTATTTT,CASSAASSTDTQYF
TRBJ1-3,TRBV28,-,few,TGTGCCAGCAGTTTAGGCTCAGGAAACACCATATATTTT,CASSLGSGNTIYF
TRBJ2-3,TRBV24-1,-,few,TGTGCCACCAGTGACCATAGACAGGGCACAGATACGCAGTATTTT,CATSDHRQGTDTQYF
TRBJ1-6,TRBV5-4,TRBD1,many,TGTGCCAGCAGCTTGGGACAGGGGGTTGGTTCACCCCTCCACTTT,CASSLGQGVGSPLHF
TRBJ1-2,TRBV6-1,-,medium-sized,TGTGCCAGCACCTACAGGGCGGATAACTATGGCTACACCTTC,CASTYRADNYGYTF
TRBJ1-1,TRBV30,-,many,TGTGCCTGGAGTGGTTGGGGGAGCGGCACTGAAGCTTTCTTT,CAWSGWGSGTEAFF
TRBJ1-5,TRBV19,-,few,TGTGTCAGTAGGGGCGGTGGGGCTGGTCAGCCCCAGCATTTT,CVSRGGGAGQPQHF
TRBJ1-4,TRBV7-9,-,many,TGTGCCAGCAGCTTAGAACGGACTAATGAAAAACTGTTTTTT,CASSLERTNEKLFF
TRBJ2-7,TRBV7-9,-,many,TGTGCCAGCAGCTTAGTGGGCTTTTGGGGTCAGGGGGGAACCTACGAGCAGTACTTC,CASSLVGFWGQGGTYEQYF
TRBJ2-1,TRBV7-2,-,many,TGTGCCAGCAGCTTAGGGTCGCAGACAAGACAGTTCTTC,CASSLGSQTRQFF
TRBJ2-1,TRBV7-9,TRBD2,once,TGTGCCAGCAGAACCACGGGACTAAACAATGAGCAGTTCTTC,CASRTTGLNNEQFF
TRBJ2-2,TRBV4-2,TRBD2,many,TGTGCCAGCAGCCCAGTCAAGGCGGGAGGGCCTTCCGGGGAGCTGTTTTTT,CASSPVKAGGPSGELFF
TRBJ1-5,TRBV28,-,medium-sized,TGTGCCAGCAGGCCAGGGGCTCAGCCCCAGCATTTT,CASRPGAQPQHF
TRBJ2-6,TRBV4-2,TRBD2,few,TGTGCCAGCAGCCAAAGGGTCGGGAGGGGGTCTGGGGCCAACGTCCTGACTTTC,CASSQRVGRGSGANVLTF
TRBJ2-1,TRBV6-4,-,-,TGTGCCAGCAGTCACGGGTTCGTGGCGAATTACAATGAGCAGTTCTTC,CASSHGFVANYNEQFF
TRBJ1-6,TRBV20-1,-,once,TGCAGTGCTGGCGTCCGTCCATCCCTCCACTTT,CSAGVRPSLHF
TRBJ2-5,TRBV5-1,-,many,TGCGCCAGCAGCTTGGGAGGCGGCCGAGAGACCCAGTACTTC,CASSLGGGRETQYF
TRBJ2-2,TRBV6-1,-,many,TGTGCCAGCAGTTTGACAGAGAACACCGGGGAGCTGTTTTTT,CASSLTENTGELFF
TRBJ1-5,TRBV6-1,-,many,TGTGCCAGCAGTGAGCAGGGAAATCAGCCCCAGCATTTT,CASSEQGNQPQHF
TRBJ2-1,TRBV4-2,-,many,TGTGCCAGCAGCCAAGATCTCCGGGAGTACTACAATGAGCAGTTCTTC,CASSQDLREYYNEQFF
TRBJ1-4,TRBV20-1,TRBD1,many,TGCAGTGCTAGACCCCGACAGGGTTTTGAAAAACTGTTTTTT,CSARPRQGFEKLFF
TRBJ1-3,TRBV6-5,TRBD1,medium-sized,TGTGCCAGCAGTTATCAGGGGGCGACTGGAAACACCATATATTTT,CASSYQGATGNTIYF
TRBJ2-5,TRBV5-1,TRBD2,many,TGCGCCAGCAGCTTGGCCGCGGGAGTGGTGGAGACCCAGTACTTC,CASSLAAGVVETQYF
TRBJ2-7,TRBV12-3/TRBV12-4,-,medium-sized,TGTGCCAGCAGTTCATTTGGGGCCTACGAGCAGTACTTC,CASSSFGAYEQYF
TRBJ2-3,TRBV15,TRBD2,many,TGTGCCACCAGCGTGCCAGGTTCCGGGACTAGGCTTCTTTTT,CATSVPGSGTRLLF
TRBJ2-5,TRBV19,TRBD2,many,TGTGCCAGTAGACGGCTAGCGGGGGACCAAGAGACCCAGTACTTC,CASRRLAGDQETQYF